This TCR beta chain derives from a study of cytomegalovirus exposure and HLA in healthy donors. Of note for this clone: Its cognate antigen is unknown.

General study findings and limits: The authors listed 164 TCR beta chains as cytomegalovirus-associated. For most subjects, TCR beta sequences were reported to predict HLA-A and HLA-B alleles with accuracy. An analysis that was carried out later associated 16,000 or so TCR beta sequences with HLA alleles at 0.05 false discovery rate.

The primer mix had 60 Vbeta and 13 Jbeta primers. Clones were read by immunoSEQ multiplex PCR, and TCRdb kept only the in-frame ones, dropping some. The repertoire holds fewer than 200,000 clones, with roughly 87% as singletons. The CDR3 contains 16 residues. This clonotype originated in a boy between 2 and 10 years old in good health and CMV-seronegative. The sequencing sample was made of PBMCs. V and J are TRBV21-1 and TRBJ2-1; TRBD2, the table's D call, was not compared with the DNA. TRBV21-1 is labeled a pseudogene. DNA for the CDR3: TGTGCCAGCAGCAAAGCGAAGGGGACTAGCAGGAATGAGCAGTTCTTC. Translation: CASSKAKGTSRNEQFF.